These T cell receptor beta chains were read from a single sample in a study of blood T cell dynamics during melanoma immunotherapy. Clones were read by immunoSEQ multiplex PCR, and TCRdb kept only the in-frame ones, dropping some. The sample lists more than 10,000 clones, around nine tenths occurring once. The sample here was effector memory CD8+ T cells from blood, taken from a patient treated with checkpoint blockade. The receptors here all came from a human donor with melanoma. Each CDR3 is given with its conserved first and last residue. A D gene is named only where the DNA matches it firmly. Not every row has a clone size; where given, it reads once, few, many or a size class.

j_gene: TRBJ2-5; v_gene: TRBV18; d_gene: NA; abundance: NA; CDR3aa: CASSPPSETLLETQYF; CDR3nt: TGTGCCAGCTCACCACCGTCTGAGACATTATTAGAGACCCAGTACTTC
j_gene: TRBJ2-1; v_gene: TRBV7-9; d_gene: NA; abundance: NA; CDR3aa: CASSSVWSGAREQFF; CDR3nt: TGTGCCAGCAGCTCCGTGTGGTCAGGCGCGCGAGAGCAGTTCTTC
j_gene: TRBJ2-1; v_gene: TRBV9; d_gene: TRBD2; abundance: NA; CDR3aa: CASSGSGSPYNEQFF; CDR3nt: TGTGCCAGCAGCGGAAGCGGGAGTCCGTACAATGAGCAGTTCTTC
j_gene: TRBJ1-5; v_gene: TRBV7-9; d_gene: TRBD1; abundance: NA; CDR3aa: CASSYGTVNQPQHF; CDR3nt: TGTGCCAGCAGCTATGGGACAGTCAATCAGCCCCAGCATTTT
j_gene: TRBJ2-7; v_gene: TRBV7-9; d_gene: TRBD1; abundance: NA; CDR3aa: CASSFAGQAYEQYF; CDR3nt: TGTGCCAGCAGCTTCGCTGGACAGGCATACGAGCAGTACTTC
j_gene: TRBJ1-5; v_gene: TRBV11-2; d_gene: NA; abundance: NA; CDR3aa: CASSLDLIGAHQPQHF; CDR3nt: TGTGCCAGCAGCTTAGATCTAATAGGAGCCCATCAGCCCCAGCATTTT
j_gene: TRBJ2-1; v_gene: TRBV6-1; d_gene: TRBD2; abundance: NA; CDR3aa: CASSAGTRVYNEQFF; CDR3nt: TGTGCCAGCAGTGCTGGGACTAGGGTTTACAATGAGCAGTTCTTC
j_gene: TRBJ2-1; v_gene: TRBV6-5; d_gene: NA; abundance: NA; CDR3aa: CASSLGLPGYNEQFF; CDR3nt: TGTGCCAGCAGTCTAGGACTCCCTGGCTACAATGAGCAGTTCTTC
j_gene: TRBJ1-5; v_gene: TRBV6-1; d_gene: NA; abundance: few; CDR3aa: CASSEFRGSNQPQHF; CDR3nt: TGTGCCAGCAGTGAATTTAGGGGTAGCAATCAGCCCCAGCATTTT
j_gene: TRBJ2-1; v_gene: TRBV7-6; d_gene: NA; abundance: few; CDR3aa: CASSHAEDEQFF; CDR3nt: TGTGCCAGCAGCCACGCTGAGGATGAGCAGTTCTTC
j_gene: TRBJ2-7; v_gene: TRBV6-1; d_gene: TRBD1; abundance: NA; CDR3aa: CASANRGPSYEQYF; CDR3nt: TGTGCCAGCGCAAACAGGGGTCCCTCCTACGAGCAGTACTTC
j_gene: TRBJ2-1; v_gene: TRBV19; d_gene: NA; abundance: NA; CDR3aa: CASSSAAIHNEQFF; CDR3nt: TGTGCCAGTAGTTCCGCGGCGATTCACAATGAGCAGTTCTTC
j_gene: TRBJ2-1; v_gene: TRBV11-3; d_gene: TRBD2; abundance: NA; CDR3aa: CASSPGLAGGPNNEQFF; CDR3nt: TGTGCCAGCAGCCCCGGACTAGCGGGAGGGCCAAACAATGAGCAGTTCTTC
j_gene: TRBJ2-2; v_gene: TRBV4-1; d_gene: NA; abundance: NA; CDR3aa: CASSQGPGTGELFF; CDR3nt: TGCGCCAGCAGCCAAGGGCCGGGAACCGGGGAGCTGTTTTTT
j_gene: TRBJ2-2; v_gene: TRBV6-5; d_gene: NA; abundance: NA; CDR3aa: CASSPVSAGELFF; CDR3nt: TGTGCCAGCAGCCCTGTTTCAGCCGGTGAGCTGTTTTTT
j_gene: TRBJ1-1; v_gene: TRBV10-1; d_gene: TRBD1; abundance: NA; CDR3aa: CASSESRTGTEAFF; CDR3nt: TGCGCCAGCAGTGAGTCGAGGACAGGGACTGAAGCTTTCTTT
j_gene: TRBJ2-7; v_gene: TRBV4-1; d_gene: NA; abundance: once; CDR3aa: CASSHQDLTYEQYF; CDR3nt: TGCGCCAGCAGCCACCAGGACCTAACCTACGAGCAGTACTTC
j_gene: TRBJ2-7; v_gene: TRBV27; d_gene: NA; abundance: NA; CDR3aa: CASSLSIQYYEQYF; CDR3nt: TGTGCCAGCAGTTTATCGATCCAGTACTACGAGCAGTACTTC
j_gene: TRBJ2-1; v_gene: TRBV6-4; d_gene: TRBD2; abundance: NA; CDR3aa: CASSDRRTSGGSSYNEQFF; CDR3nt: TGTGCCAGCAGTGACCGACGGACTAGCGGGGGGAGCTCCTACAATGAGCAGTTCTTC
j_gene: TRBJ1-2; v_gene: TRBV7-9; d_gene: NA; abundance: NA; CDR3aa: CASSSRDGTYGYTF; CDR3nt: TGTGCCAGCAGCTCCCGGGACGGGACCTATGGCTACACCTTC
j_gene: TRBJ2-1; v_gene: TRBV6-1; d_gene: NA; abundance: NA; CDR3aa: CASSGGGQFF; CDR3nt: TGTGCCAGCAGTGGTGGGGGGCAGTTCTTC
j_gene: TRBJ2-3; v_gene: TRBV27; d_gene: NA; abundance: NA; CDR3aa: CASSLGLGTDTQYF; CDR3nt: TGTGCCAGCAGTTTAGGGTTGGGGACAGATACGCAGTATTTT
j_gene: TRBJ2-7; v_gene: TRBV11-2; d_gene: NA; abundance: NA; CDR3aa: CASSSWDSSYEQYF; CDR3nt: TGTGCCAGCAGCTCTTGGGACTCCTCCTACGAGCAGTACTTC
j_gene: TRBJ2-1; v_gene: TRBV6-5; d_gene: TRBD2; abundance: NA; CDR3aa: CASSWTSGSSYNEQFF; CDR3nt: TGTGCCAGCAGTTGGACTAGCGGAAGCTCCTACAATGAGCAGTTCTTC
j_gene: TRBJ2-3; v_gene: TRBV28; d_gene: NA; abundance: NA; CDR3aa: CASSSYTDTQYF; CDR3nt: TGTGCCAGCAGTTCGTACACAGATACGCAGTATTTT
j_gene: TRBJ1-5; v_gene: TRBV19; d_gene: NA; abundance: few; CDR3aa: CASISGGNQPQHF; CDR3nt: TGTGCCAGTATTTCAGGAGGGAATCAGCCCCAGCATTTT
j_gene: TRBJ1-1; v_gene: TRBV28; d_gene: TRBD1; abundance: NA; CDR3aa: CASSLGTGGSTEAFF; CDR3nt: TGTGCCAGCAGTTTAGGTACAGGGGGGAGCACTGAAGCTTTCTTT
j_gene: TRBJ2-7; v_gene: TRBV19; d_gene: TRBD1; abundance: NA; CDR3aa: CASSITRTGRHEQYF; CDR3nt: TGTGCCAGTAGTATAACTCGGACAGGGAGGCACGAGCAGTACTTC
j_gene: TRBJ1-1; v_gene: TRBV29-1; d_gene: NA; abundance: NA; CDR3aa: CSVGMNTEAFF; CDR3nt: TGCAGCGTTGGGATGAACACTGAAGCTTTCTTT
j_gene: TRBJ2-7; v_gene: TRBV19; d_gene: NA; abundance: NA; CDR3aa: CASSMGRSYEQYF; CDR3nt: TGTGCCAGTAGTATGGGACGGTCCTACGAGCAGTACTTC
j_gene: TRBJ2-3; v_gene: TRBV5-1; d_gene: TRBD2; abundance: NA; CDR3aa: CASSLAGLAGDTQYF; CDR3nt: TGCGCCAGCAGCTTGGCGGGACTAGCAGGGGATACGCAGTATTTT
j_gene: TRBJ2-7; v_gene: TRBV4-1; d_gene: NA; abundance: NA; CDR3aa: CASSQLRASDYEQYF; CDR3nt: TGCGCCAGCAGCCAACTTAGGGCGTCAGACTACGAGCAGTACTTC
j_gene: TRBJ1-2; v_gene: TRBV9; d_gene: TRBD1; abundance: NA; CDR3aa: CASSNPTGVNYGYTF; CDR3nt: TGTGCCAGCAGCAACCCGACAGGGGTTAACTATGGCTACACCTTC
j_gene: TRBJ2-2; v_gene: TRBV7-6; d_gene: NA; abundance: few; CDR3aa: CASSLSEPGELFF; CDR3nt: TGTGCCAGCAGCCTTTCTGAACCCGGGGAGCTGTTTTTT
j_gene: TRBJ1-5; v_gene: TRBV4-1; d_gene: NA; abundance: NA; CDR3aa: CASSQADNQPQHF; CDR3nt: TGCGCCAGCAGCCAGGCAGATAATCAGCCCCAGCATTTT
j_gene: TRBJ2-7; v_gene: TRBV6-7; d_gene: TRBD2; abundance: NA; CDR3aa: CASSSMRTSGNHEQYF; CDR3nt: TGTGCCAGCAGCTCTATGAGGACTAGCGGGAACCACGAGCAGTACTTC
j_gene: TRBJ2-2; v_gene: TRBV27; d_gene: TRBD2; abundance: NA; CDR3aa: CASSVYTSGNGGELFF; CDR3nt: TGTGCCAGCAGTGTCTACACTAGCGGGAACGGCGGGGAGCTGTTTTTT
j_gene: TRBJ1-5; v_gene: TRBV4-2; d_gene: NA; abundance: NA; CDR3aa: CASSQDLGQPQHF; CDR3nt: TGTGCCAGCAGCCAAGATCTAGGTCAGCCCCAGCATTTT
j_gene: TRBJ2-3; v_gene: TRBV6-5; d_gene: NA; abundance: NA; CDR3aa: CASSKGVTDTQYF; CDR3nt: TGTGCCAGCAGTAAGGGGGTGACAGATACGCAGTATTTT